Listed below are T cell receptor beta chains from one sample, sequenced in a study of radiotherapy plus CTLA-4 blockade in lung cancer. Only in-frame clones appear in the TCRdb table, and some are missing; sequencing was by immunoSEQ multiplex PCR. Seen here are roughly 58,000 clones, around four fifths observed once, and the top ten hold 6.1%. This material consisted of peripheral blood, taken from a patient treated with radiotherapy plus ipilimumab. These receptors were taken from a human donor with non-small cell lung cancer whose response to radiotherapy plus ipilimumab could not be evaluated. CDR3s include the opening cysteine and the closing phenylalanine or tryptophan. The D gene is left open where the match is weak. Part of the rows lack a size; the others show once, few, many or a class for expanded clones.

>.|TRBJ1-2|TRBV29-1|.
TGCAGCGTTGTATTTCCGGGAACATATGGCTACACCTTC
CSVVFPGTYGYTF
>.|TRBJ2-7|TRBV9|few
TGTGCCAGCAGCGTAGGGGACATTAACTACGAGCAGTACTTC
CASSVGDINYEQYF
>.|TRBJ2-7|TRBV19|.
TGTGCCAGTAGTATAGGGAGGGCAGGGAACTACGAGCAGTACTTC
CASSIGRAGNYEQYF
>TRBD1|TRBJ1-3|TRBV25-1|.
TGTGCCTCCCGAGGGGGCAGGGTCTCTGGAAACACCATATATTTT
CASRGGRVSGNTIYF
>TRBD2|TRBJ2-3|TRBV5-1|.
TGCGCCAGCACTGGACTAGCGGGGGGGTATGATACGCAGTATTTT
CASTGLAGGYDTQYF
>.|TRBJ2-3|TRBV27|.
TGTGCCAGCAGTCTTACGGGGGACAGTAGTCCCCTCACAGATACGCAGTATTTT
CASSLTGDSSPLTDTQYF
>.|TRBJ1-1|TRBV7-9|.
TGTGCCAGCAGCTCTCCTCGGTACAGAGATAACAATCCTCTTGAAGCTTTCTTT
CASSSPRYRDNNPLEAFF
>TRBD1|TRBJ2-7|TRBV13|.
TGTGCCAGCTCTAGGGGACAGTACTACGAGCAGTACTTC
CASSRGQYYEQYF
>TRBD1|TRBJ2-1|TRBV5-1|.
TGCGCCAGCAGCTTGACTTCGACAGGGATAAACAATGAGCAGTTCTTC
CASSLTSTGINNEQFF
>TRBD2|TRBJ2-1|TRBV27|.
TGTGCCAGCAGTTCCCCGGGACTAGCCCGATATGAGCAGTTCTTC
CASSSPGLARYEQFF
>TRBD1|TRBJ1-2|TRBV19|.
TGTGCCAGTAGTATACCCGGGACAGGGATAGTGGGCTACACCTTC
CASSIPGTGIVGYTF
>TRBD2|TRBJ2-3|TRBV19|.
TGTGCCAGTAGCACCCGGACTAGTCCGGGGACAGATACGCAGTATTTT
CASSTRTSPGTDTQYF
>TRBD2|TRBJ2-5|TRBV11-3|.
TGTGCCAGCAGCTTAGGGACTAGCGGGAGGGCCTTTGCGGAGACCCAGTACTTC
CASSLGTSGRAFAETQYF
>.|TRBJ1-1|TRBV6-4|.
TGTGCCAGCAGCAAAAACAGGGACCGGGGTGAAGCTTTCTTT
CASSKNRDRGEAFF
>TRBD2|TRBJ2-7|TRBV2|.
TGTGCCAGCAGTGCCGCCCGGGGACTAGCGGGATCCTCCTACGAGCAGTACTTC
CASSAARGLAGSSYEQYF
>.|TRBJ2-3|TRBV19|.
TGTGCCAGTAGTATCACACATAGCACAGATACGCAGTATTTT
CASSITHSTDTQYF
>.|TRBJ1-3|TRBV9|.
TGTGCCAGCAGCGTTTCGACAGGTTCTGGAAACACCATATATTTT
CASSVSTGSGNTIYF
>.|TRBJ2-7|TRBV21-1|.
TGTGCCAGCAGCAATCTAGGACAGGGGGCCTCCTACGAGCAGTACTTC
CASSNLGQGASYEQYF
>.|TRBJ2-7|TRBV6-6|once
TGTGCCAGCAGTTATCTCCAGGGGACCTACGAGCAGTACTTT
CASSYLQGTYEQYF
>TRBD2|TRBJ2-2|TRBV19|.
TGTGCCAGTAGGAGGGCGGGGGCGAACACCGGGGAGCTGTTTTTT
CASRRAGANTGELFF
>.|TRBJ1-5|TRBV28|.
TGTGCCAGCAGTTTCCCCAGGGGAATTAGCAATCAGCCCCAGCATTTT
CASSFPRGISNQPQHF
>.|TRBJ1-5|TRBV7-2|.
TGTGCCAGCAGCTGGGGGACACCCTATAGCAATCAGCCCCAGCATTTT
CASSWGTPYSNQPQHF
>TRBD2|TRBJ2-5|TRBV7-2|.
TGTGCCAGCAGCTTCGCGGGGGGGGCGGGGGAGCAGTACTTC
CASSFAGGAGEQYF
>TRBD1|TRBJ2-7|TRBV5-4|few
TGTGCCAGCAGCTTCTCCGGGACAGGGACTTACGAGCAGTACTTC
CASSFSGTGTYEQYF
>TRBD2|TRBJ2-5|TRBV11-2|.
TGTGCCAGCAGCTTGGGATCTCGGGGGGCCCAGTACTTC
CASSLGSRGAQYF
>TRBD1|TRBJ2-5|TRBV5-1|few
TGCGCCAGCAGCCTCGGGACAGTCCAAGAGACCCAGTACTTC
CASSLGTVQETQYF
>TRBD1|TRBJ2-7|TRBV7-8|.
TGTGCCAGCAGCTTAAATTTTGGGACAGGGGTCTACGAGCAGTACTTC
CASSLNFGTGVYEQYF
>.|TRBJ2-5|TRBV7-2|.
TGTGCCAGCAGCAGCTACAGCCACCAAGAGACCCAGTACTTC
CASSSYSHQETQYF
>.|TRBJ2-5|TRBV7-9|.
TGTGCCAGCAGCTTAGCCATCGGGGGAAGGAGAGAGACCCAGTACTTC
CASSLAIGGRRETQYF
>.|TRBJ1-5|TRBV30|.
TGTGCCTGGCCCTCGAAGGCGGCTAGCAATCAGCCCCAGCATTTT
CAWPSKAASNQPQHF
>.|TRBJ2-4|TRBV29-1|.
TGCAGCGTTGTATCCCAGATTCTAGCCAAAAACATTCAGTACTTC
CSVVSQILAKNIQYF
>TRBD1|TRBJ2-3|TRBV19|.
TGTGCCAGTAGTACGCGACCGACAGGGGGTAGCACAGATACGCAGTATTTT
CASSTRPTGGSTDTQYF
>TRBD1|TRBJ2-7|TRBV27|.
TGTGCCAGCGGCACCGGGACAGTATACGAGCAGTACTTC
CASGTGTVYEQYF